What follows are 28 T cell receptor beta chains derived from one specimen sequenced in a study of blood T cell repertoires in COVID-19. TCRdb's table, derived via immunoSEQ multiplex PCR, lists solely in-frame clones and lacks some. The sample holds about 46,000 clones; about 86% are singletons and the top ten take 3% to 3.5%. The specimen was PBMCs or T cells enriched from blood (not recorded which). These receptors came from a woman aged 45-65 years who had recovered from COVID-19.

The V call is TRBV19, the J call TRBJ1-1; D may be TRBD1 (6 bases). The CDR3 contains 16 residues. The germline gives CDR1 LNHDA, CDR2 SQIVND (reference sequence). Between the trimmed V and J ends, which lost 1 base and 5 bases, there was a span of 17 bases. CDR3 loop: CASSIVQGILGTEAFF. As DNA, the CDR3 is TGTGCCAGTAGTATAGTTCAGGGGATACTAGGTACTGAAGCTTTCTTT.

J is TRBJ2-3 and V is TRBV7-9; 9 bases line up with TRBD1. Germline CDR1 SEHNR, CDR2 FQNEAQ (reference sequence). V trimming: 5 bases; J trimming: 2 bases; junction bases outside the gene matches: 11. This CDR3 has 17 residues. CDR3 region: CASSLRTGEGPTDTQYF. CDR3 in DNA: TGTGCCAGCAGCCTAAGGACAGGGGAAGGACCCACAGATACGCAGTATTTT.

The rearrangement joins TRBV3-1 (or the pseudogene TRBV3-2) to TRBJ2-1; no definite D call. Germline lookup yields CDR1 LGHDT and CDR2 YNNKEL (reference sequence). V gave up 6 bases and J gave up 5 bases, with 5 bases separating them. The CDR3 consists of 11 residues. CDR3 protein: CASRRNNEQFF. CDR3 in DNA: TGTGCCAGCAGGCGGAACAATGAGCAGTTCTTC.

The J gene is TRBJ2-1, the V gene TRBV10-1; 7 bases are shared with TRBD2. V gave up 4 bases and J gave up 7 bases; unmatched junction bases: 7. Germline CDR1 reads WNHNN; CDR2 reads SYGVQD (reference sequence). This CDR3 comprises 14 residues. The CDR3: CASSASGATNEQFF. CDR3 coding DNA: TGCGCCAGCAGTGCGAGCGGGGCTACGAATGAGCAGTTCTTC.

This sequence joins TRBV28 and TRBJ1-4; TRBD1 matches 8 bases. Looked up from germline, CDR1 is MDHEN and CDR2 is SYDVKM. This CDR3 is built from 14 residues. The V and J ends lost 6 bases and 8 bases, in that order; junction bases with no gene match: 8. The CDR3 DNA reads TGTGCCAGCAGCTCGGACAGGGCTTGGGAAAAACTGTTTTTT. Residues: CASSSDRAWEKLFF.

This chain joins TRBV4-1 and TRBJ2-1; 10 bases fit TRBD1. This CDR3 has 18 residues. V shed 1 base and J 7 bases; nucleotides not matched to a gene: 13. Germline V gene lookup returns CDR1 MGHRA and CDR2 YSYEKL. For the CDR3, the DNA is TGCGCCAGCAGCCAAGTTAGCCCTTGGGACAGGGGACTAAATGAGCAGTTCTTC. Protein sequence: CASSQVSPWDRGLNEQFF.

The V gene is TRBV10-1, the J gene TRBJ2-2, with unresolved D. The V end lost 5 bases, the J end lost 5 bases, and 9 bases lay between the germline ends. Germline values: CDR1 WNHNN, CDR2 SYGVQD (reference sequence). This CDR3 spans 13 amino acids. CDR3 nucleotide sequence: TGCGCCAGCAGTACCGGGTGGACCGGGGAGCTGTTTTTT. Translated, it gives CASSTGWTGELFF.

The chain employs TRBV11-2 and TRBJ2-5; TRBD1 is a possible D gene (6 bases). This CDR3 is 14 amino acids long. Trimming took 5 bases from V and 4 from J, leaving 14 bases between them. Per the germline V gene, CDR1 is SGHAT and CDR2 is FQNNGV. CDR3 region: CASSPSGHRETQYF. The CDR3 bases are TGTGCCAGCAGCCCCTCGGGACACCGAGAGACCCAGTACTTC.

The CDR3 is CASSPTGTGVETQYF. The DNA for the CDR3 is TGTGCCAGCTCACCGACAGGGACAGGGGTCGAGACCCAGTACTTC. The rearrangement joins TRBV18 to TRBJ2-5; 10 bases match TRBD1. The germline V gene encodes CDR1 KGHSH and CDR2 LQKENI. The CDR3 is 15 amino acids. V gave up 3 bases and J gave up 5 bases; unmatched junction bases: 6.

The chain joins TRBV27 to TRBJ2-3, with TRBD1 identical over 10 bases. Germline assignment: CDR1 MNHEY and CDR2 SMNVEV (reference sequence). This CDR3 spans 15 amino acids. Trimming took 3 bases from V and 4 from J; bases not matched to a gene: 4. CDR3 sequence reads: CASSFPGTGADTQYF. CDR3 DNA sequence: TGTGCCAGCAGTTTTCCCGGGACAGGGGCAGATACGCAGTATTTT.

This clone is a singleton in its sample. The V call is TRBV28, the J call TRBJ1-2, with 7 bases fitting TRBD1. The CDR3 is made up of 14 amino acids. Looked up from germline, CDR1 is MDHEN and CDR2 is SYDVKM. Trimming removed 6 bases from V and 8 bases from J; junction bases left unmatched: 12. CDR3 in amino acids: CASSTPGQVWGYTF. CDR3 nucleotides: TGTGCCAGCAGCACTCCCGGACAGGTTTGGGGCTACACCTTC.

The chain is built from TRBV7-2 and TRBJ2-1; D gene uncertain. V was pared by 1 base and J by 3 bases, with 7 bases between. The CDR3 spans 14 residues. Germline lookup yields CDR1 SGHTA and CDR2 FQGNSA. The CDR3 spells CASSLDYLYNEQFF. DNA for the CDR3: TGTGCCAGCAGCTTAGACTACCTCTACAATGAGCAGTTCTTC.

The V and J genes are TRBV19 and TRBJ1-5, with D possibly matching TRBD1 (6 bases). V lost 4 bases, J lost 2 bases, and 9 bases lay in between. This CDR3 is built from 14 residues. The germline V gene encodes CDR1 LNHDA and CDR2 SQIVND (reference sequence). CDR3 sequence: CASSTSGGNQPQHF. For the CDR3, the DNA is TGTGCCAGTAGTACCTCAGGGGGCAATCAGCCCCAGCATTTT. Full variable domain (rest looked up from reference TRBV19 and TRBJ1-5): DGGITQSPKYLFRKEGQNVTLSCEQNLNHDAMYWYRQDPGQGLRLIYYSQIVNDFQKGDIAEGYSVSREKKESFPLTVTSAQKNPTAFYLCASSTSGGNQPQHFGDGTRLSIL.

The chain recombines TRBV24-1 with TRBJ2-7; D perhaps matches TRBD2 (5 bases). The V and J ends lost 4 bases and 5 bases respectively, with 11 bases between them. The CDR3 spans 13 residues. Germline V lookup: CDR1 KGHDR, CDR2 SFDVKD. This chain's CDR3 is CATSDQDWDEQYF. As DNA, the CDR3 is TGTGCCACCAGTGACCAGGACTGGGACGAGCAGTACTTC.

This chain joins TRBV4-2 and TRBJ2-1, with 11 bases aligning to TRBD2. CDR3 length: 14 residues. Germline CDR1 reads LGHNA; CDR2 reads YNFKEQ. The junction had 2 bases not matched to a gene; V was cut back by 8 bases and J by 2 bases. Here the CDR3 DNA reads TGTGCCAGCGGTAGCGGGAGGGCCTACAATGAGCAGTTCTTC. Protein: CASGSGRAYNEQFF.

The CDR3 is CASSVALLGGEQYF. DNA of the CDR3: TGTGCCAGCAGCGTAGCTCTACTAGGGGGCGAGCAGTACTTC. The chain couples TRBV9 to TRBJ2-7, with D perhaps matching TRBD1 (6 bases). The CDR3 length is 14 residues. Trimming left V 0 bases short and J 6 bases short, with 13 bases between. Germline CDR1 reads SGDLS; CDR2 reads YYNGEE.

This chain joins TRBV5-1 and TRBJ2-5, with a weak D call TRBD2 (5 bases). CDR1 and CDR2 from the germline V gene are SGHRS and YFSETQ. V lost 0 bases, J lost 3 bases, and 15 bases lay in between. The length of the CDR3 is 16 residues. The CDR3 loop reads CASSLGGKWAKETQYF. In DNA, the CDR3 is TGCGCCAGCAGCTTGGGAGGGAAGTGGGCCAAAGAGACCCAGTACTTC.

The chain has TRBV6-5 and TRBJ1-6; TRBD1 matches at 7 bases. J was trimmed by 7 bases and V by 8 bases; bases with no gene match: 8. Per germline, CDR1 MNHEY and CDR2 SVGAGI. The CDR3 spans 14 residues. The CDR3 DNA reads TGTGCCAGCCGACAGGGACGGACCAATTCACCCCTCCACTTT. Its translation is CASRQGRTNSPLHF.

For the CDR3, the DNA is TGTGCCAGCAGTTTCAGGGTAGGGAATGAAAAACTGTTTTTT. Amino acid sequence: CASSFRVGNEKLFF. The chain has TRBV27 and TRBJ1-4; D possibly corresponds to TRBD1 (5 bases). CDR3 length: 14 amino acids. CDR1 and CDR2 (germline): MNHEY, SMNVEV (reference sequence). V gave up 3 bases and J gave up 5 bases, with 10 bases separating them.

The rearrangement uses TRBV4-3 and TRBJ2-3; D remains ambiguous. The CDR3 consists of 16 residues. The germline V and J ends were trimmed by 1 base and 3 bases, with 14 bases remaining between them. In germline, CDR1 is LGHNA, CDR2 YSLEER. CDR3 loop: CASSQGLVAPTDTQYF. The DNA for the CDR3 is TGCGCCAGCAGCCAAGGCCTAGTGGCCCCTACAGATACGCAGTATTTT.

The V and J genes are TRBV18 and TRBJ2-3, with a weak D call TRBD1 (5 bases). The germline CDR1 and CDR2 sequences are KGHSH and LQKENI. The CDR3 extends over 15 amino acids. The germline V and J ends were trimmed by 0 bases and 0 bases, with 7 bases remaining between them. CDR3 amino acids: CASSPPGRSTDTQYF. CDR3 bases: TGTGCCAGCTCACCACCGGGGCGGAGCACAGATACGCAGTATTTT.

The chain has TRBV6-4 and TRBJ1-6; TRBD1 matches at 10 bases. CDR3 size: 15 residues. Trimming took 1 base from V and 7 from J; bases not matched to a gene: 1. Germline CDR1 MRHNA, CDR2 SNTAGT. CDR3 nucleotides: TGTGCCAGCAGTGACTTGGGACAGGGGAATTCACCCCTCCACTTT. Translation: CASSDLGQGNSPLHF.

This clone has just one count. V gene TRBV27 combines with J gene TRBJ2-7; the match to TRBD1 covers 7 bases. Looked up from germline, CDR1 is MNHEY and CDR2 is SMNVEV (reference sequence). The CDR3 consists of 15 residues. V lost 6 bases to trimming and J lost 3 bases; unmatched junction nucleotides: 11. CDR3 sequence reads: CASRVDRVVGYEQYF. The DNA of the CDR3 is TGTGCCAGCAGGGTCGACAGGGTGGTTGGCTACGAGCAGTACTTC.

This clone was counted between two and nine times. The rearrangement uses TRBV6-2 or TRBV6-3 and TRBJ1-2; possibly TRBD1 for D (6 bases). The CDR3 runs to 17 residues. The germline V gene has CDR1 MNHEY and CDR2 SVGEGT. The V end lost 4 bases, the J end lost 3 bases, and 21 bases lay between the germline ends. The CDR3 protein is CASSFYRAGGDDYGYTF. The DNA for the CDR3 is TGTGCCAGCAGTTTCTACAGGGCGGGGGGTGACGACTATGGCTACACCTTC.

The chain joins TRBV18 to TRBJ1-1; perhaps TRBD1 as D (5 bases). The CDR3 sequence is 14 residues long. V was cut by 5 bases and J by 2 bases, with 12 bases left in between. The germline gives CDR1 KGHSH, CDR2 LQKENI. The chain's CDR3 is CASSEIGGNTEAFF. The CDR3 DNA is TGTGCCAGCTCAGAGATCGGGGGAAACACTGAAGCTTTCTTT.

This chain uses TRBV19 with TRBJ1-5; 7 positions match TRBD1. The CDR3 has 18 residues. Germline-derived CDR1 and CDR2 are LNHDA and SQIVND (reference sequence). With V trimmed by 4 bases and J by 6 bases, 18 bases remained unmatched. CDR3 DNA: TGTGCCAGTAGTAAATCACGTGATGGGACAGTGTGGGGTCAGCCCCAGCATTTT. Amino acid sequence: CASSKSRDGTVWGQPQHF.

The rearrangement uses TRBV7-2 and TRBJ2-5, with 13 bases that match TRBD2. Trimming cost V 5 bases and J 8 bases; bases outside gene matches: 11. CDR1 and CDR2 (germline): SGHTA, FQGNSA. The CDR3 has 16 amino acids. The CDR3 region is CASSPQGRTSGSTQYF. Written as DNA, the CDR3 is TGTGCCAGCAGCCCACAGGGCCGGACTAGCGGGAGTACCCAGTACTTC.

This clone was seen only a few times. The chain is built from TRBV28 and TRBJ2-3; 14 bases are a match to TRBD2. This CDR3 spans 17 amino acids. Germline V gives CDR1 MDHEN, CDR2 SYDVKM. With 4 bases clipped from V and 6 bases from J, the junction kept 9 bases outside the gene matches. The CDR3, as DNA: TGTGCCAGCAGTTCCCCGACTAGCGGGAGGGCGTCCGATACGCAGTATTTT. Residues: CASSSPTSGRASDTQYF.